The entry that follows covers one T cell receptor beta chain sequence. Its antigen is not known. The data derive from a study of siplizumab effects on memory and regulatory T cells. Overall study results and limits: Sequences that were alloreactive and traceable to unstimulated CD4+ memory cells were significantly reduced by siplizumab. With siplizumab, mappable alloreactive CD4+ clones averaged roughly 64% Treg-derived, versus 25% to 30% in controls. Contribution to the alloresponse seemed major for naive T cells, which also seemed more diverse than memory cells.

Trimming removed 4 bases at V and 3 bases at J, with 21 bases between. This CDR3 region has 17 residues. The V gene's germline CDR1 is SGHNT and CDR2 YENEEA. Roughly 100,000 TCR templates were assayed per sample. Measured with immunoSEQ multiplex PCR; TCRdb has only the in-frame clones, and not every one. The profile shows roughly 92,000 clones, about 95% of them singletons. The specimen sequenced was non-Treg CD4+ T cells sorted from blood. This chain joins TRBV11-3 and TRBJ2-5, with D perhaps TRBD2 (7 bases). The receptor's source is a human donor in good health. Written as DNA, the CDR3 is TGTGCCAGCAGCTCATCCGGGGGAGGGGGGTTTAAAGAGACCCAGTACTTC. The encoded protein is CASSSSGGGGFKETQYF.